One sample yielded the 14 T cell receptor beta chains listed below, sequenced in a study of human T cells and chemical hapten exposure (dated by TCRdb to the early 2020s). Library preparation was by RACE. The instrument was a NextSeq 500. TCRdb's own reprocessing of the public reads used fastp at Q25 and MiXCR and kept productive beta chains. CDR3 protein sequences are deduplicated, and each keeps its most common genes and DNA. The sample table shows about 39,000 distinct CDR3 sequences, and under 15% are seen once. In total, the top ten clones hold 4.5% to 6% of the sample. The time point label, read with the paper, signifies: pre-sensitization, week 0. The treatment or condition tag for this specimen amounts to: therapeutic diphenylcyclopropenone sensitization with weekly scalp DPC. Sequencing was performed on whole blood, taken in connection with sensitization to the hapten diphenylcyclopropenone (DPC). Receptors originate from a woman in her thirties with alopecia areata. Some clones in this sample may be carry-over from other donors' samples.

V and J are TRBV7-2 and TRBJ2-5; D gene ambiguous. With 8 bases removed from V and 2 bases from J, the gap between germline ends came to 12 bases. Germline-derived CDR1 and CDR2 are SGHTA and FQGNSA. The CDR3 is made up of 13 amino acids. DNA of the CDR3: TGTGCCAGCCGGACGGGCCCTCAAGAGACCCAGTACTTC. Translation: CASRTGPQETQYF.

This clonotype has a handful of counts. The rearrangement uses TRBV4-2 and TRBJ2-4; TRBD2 matches at 7 bases. J lost 0 bases, V lost 1 base, and 9 bases had no gene match. The CDR3 covers 18 residues. In germline, CDR1 is LGHNA, CDR2 YNFKEQ. CDR3 bases: TGTGCCAGCAGCCAAGCGGGACTAATTGATATAGCCAAAAACATTCAGTACTTC. It encodes CASSQAGLIDIAKNIQYF.

This clonotype occurred many times. This chain links TRBV7-9 with TRBJ1-2; 10 nucleotides agree with TRBD1. Per germline, CDR1 SEHNR and CDR2 FQNEAQ (reference sequence). The CDR3 covers 17 residues. V shed 1 base and J 2 bases; nucleotides not matched to a gene: 7. The CDR3 sequence: CASSLGGQGKKNYGYTF. The CDR3 nucleotides read TGTGCCAGCAGCTTAGGGGGACAGGGGAAAAAGAACTATGGCTACACCTTC.

The J gene is TRBJ2-5, the V gene TRBV30; 8 nucleotides match TRBD2. Looked up from germline, CDR1 is GTSNPN and CDR2 is SVGIG (reference sequence). V lost 5 bases, J lost 5 bases, and 7 bases stayed unmatched. The CDR3 has 13 amino acids. The CDR3 nucleotides read TGTGCCTGGGGGCGACGACTAGCGGAGACCCAGTACTTC. Translation gives CAWGRRLAETQYF.

The V and J genes are TRBV7-6 and TRBJ2-1, with 11 positions matching TRBD2. The CDR3 contains 15 residues. J gave up 8 bases and V 6 bases, and 9 bases lay outside the gene matches. From germline, CDR1 is SGHVS and CDR2 FNYEAQ. This CDR3 is CASRKLAGVYDEQFF. The CDR3 DNA sequence: TGTGCCAGCAGAAAACTAGCGGGAGTTTACGATGAGCAGTTCTTC. Full variable domain (rest looked up from reference TRBV7-6 and TRBJ2-1): GAGVSQSPRYKVTKRGQDVALRCDPISGHVSLYWYRQALGQGPEFLTYFNYEAQQDKSGLPNDRFSAERPEGSISTLTIQRTEQRDSAMYRCASRKLAGVYDEQFFGPGTRLTVL.

This clonotype occurred a few times. It is likely a read error, because the conserved phenylalanine at the end of the CDR3 is missing. The rearrangement links TRBV6-2 or TRBV6-3 to TRBJ2-7; D is uncertain. Germline V CDR1 and CDR2: MNHEY, SVGEGT. V dropped 8 bases and J dropped 0 bases, with 17 bases sitting between them. This CDR3 contains 15 residues. The CDR3 DNA follows: TGTGCCAGCGGCCCAAGGCAGGCAAGCTCCTACGAGCAGTACTTG. This translates into CASGPRQASSYEQYL.

This clonotype occurred many times. The CDR3 sequence: CASSYTSVPNTGELFF. In nucleotides, the CDR3 is TGTGCCAGCAGTTACACTAGCGTCCCCAACACCGGGGAGCTGTTTTTT. J is TRBJ2-2 and V is TRBV6-2 or TRBV6-3; 7 bases agree with TRBD2. The V segment lost 2 bases and the J segment 2 bases; nucleotides outside the gene matches: 5. CDR1 and CDR2 from the germline V gene are MNHEY and SVGEGT. This CDR3 is 16 amino acids long.

At least ten counts were recorded for this clonotype. V and J are TRBV4-1 and TRBJ2-1; the match to TRBD2 covers 11 bases. CDR1 is MGHRA, CDR2 YSYEKL, per germline. This CDR3 comprises 17 residues. The V segment lost 1 base and the J segment 5 bases; nucleotides outside the gene matches: 7. The CDR3 protein is CASSQGFGTSGNNEQFF. CDR3 sequence (DNA): TGCGCCAGCAGCCAAGGATTTGGGACTAGCGGTAACAATGAGCAGTTCTTC.

The rearrangement joins TRBV6-2 or TRBV6-3 to TRBJ1-2, with 8 bases lining up with TRBD1. V gave up 5 bases and J gave up 13 bases; unmatched junction bases: 15. Germline values: CDR1 MNHEY, CDR2 SVGEGT. This CDR3 region has 14 residues. The CDR3 sequence is CASSQAGTGHRCTF. The CDR3 DNA is TGTGCCAGCAGTCAAGCCGGGACAGGCCATCGATGCACCTTC.

There are many counts of this clonotype. This rearrangement joins TRBV7-2 to TRBJ2-5, with D unclear. There are 13 residues in the CDR3. Germline V lookup: CDR1 SGHTA, CDR2 FQGNSA. V lost 1 base to trimming and J lost 4 bases, with 7 bases between them. The CDR3: CASSLDIVETQYF. CDR3 nucleotide sequence: TGTGCCAGCAGCTTAGATATAGTAGAGACCCAGTACTTC.

This clonotype was observed a handful of times. The chain employs TRBV20-1 and TRBJ2-7; D call uncertain. V was clipped by 6 bases and J by 2 bases, with 17 bases between them. CDR3 length equals 14 residues. Germline V CDR1 and CDR2: DFQATT, SNEGSKA (reference sequence). In nucleotides, the CDR3 is TGCAGTGCCCCTCCCAGCACTCTGACCTACGAGCAGTACTTC. Translation: CSAPPSTLTYEQYF.

This clonotype was found a few times. V and J are TRBV29-1 and TRBJ2-1; D is perhaps TRBD2 (5 bases). The germline CDR1 and CDR2 sequences are SQVTM and ANQGSEA. V lost 7 bases and J 6 bases, leaving 10 bases between the germline ends. The CDR3 spans 11 residues. CDR3 sequence reads: CSADGLNEQFF. The CDR3 DNA is TGCAGCGCGGACGGACTCAATGAGCAGTTCTTC.

The chain couples TRBV18 to TRBJ1-1, with unresolved D. The length of the CDR3 is 15 residues. Germline loops: CDR1 KGHSH, CDR2 LQKENI. With 3 bases removed from V and 4 bases from J, the gap between germline ends came to 15 bases. DNA of the CDR3: TGTGCCAGCTCACCTTCTCGGGGAGACGGCACTGAAGCTTTCTTT. Amino acid sequence: CASSPSRGDGTEAFF.

The chain links TRBV15 to TRBJ2-7; 8 nucleotides align to TRBD1. Germline V CDR1 and CDR2: LNHNV, YYDKDF (reference sequence). This CDR3 is 14 amino acids long. V was pared by 3 bases and J by 2 bases, with 3 bases of the junction left unmatched. The CDR3 DNA sequence: TGTGCCACCAGCAGCAGGGGGCATACCTACGAGCAGTACTTC. Its protein product is CATSSRGHTYEQYF.